The entry that follows covers one TCR beta chain sequence. Its cognate antigen is unknown. Germline-derived CDR1 and CDR2 are MNHEY and SMNVEV (reference sequence). Between the trimmed V and J ends, which lost 1 base and 12 bases, there was a span of 15 bases. The CDR3 spans 13 residues. The data stem from a study of shared clonotypes between healthy human individuals. At the level of the study: The plates for each donor numbered three CD4 naive, three CD4 memory, two CD8 naive and one CD8 memory.

Whole-study findings and limits: Sharing of clonotypes among donors was expected to vary with sequencing depth. The diversity represented, both genetic and in exposure history, was limited by few donors.

Assay used: immunoSEQ multiplex PCR; TCRdb lists only in-frame clones, some missing. The sample records 1.4 million to 1.5 million clones, over 95% being singletons. The rearrangement joins TRBV27 to TRBJ2-5; D may correspond to TRBD1 or TRBD2 (5 bases each). Specimen: naive CD4+ T cells sorted from blood. Subset: CD45RA+ positively selected. This TCR was recovered from a man aged 30 to 45 in good health. The CDR3 loop reads CASSLFRDGYKYF. CDR3 DNA sequence: TGTGCCAGCAGTTTATTCCGGGACGGATATAAGTACTTC.